This T cell receptor (beta chain) comes out of a study of Graves' ophthalmopathy and Graves' hyperthyroidism. Amplified material comprised TCR beta CDR3 regions derived from RNA transcripts. First-round RT-PCR with HTBI primers preceded a second-round multiplex PCR. TCRdb re-analysed the multiplex PCR reads in MiXCR, keeping a single row per CDR3 protein. The table lists about 39,000 distinct CDR3 sequences, 50% of them singletons. PBMCs came from roughly 10 ml of fresh peripheral blood. Germline loops: CDR1 SNHLY, CDR2 FYNNEI. With 7 bases clipped from V and 4 bases from J, the junction kept 5 bases outside the gene matches. The CDR3 loop spans 14 amino acids.

The specimen sequenced was peripheral blood. This TCR was sampled from an adult woman with stable Graves' hyperthyroidism. V usage is TRBV2 and J usage is TRBJ1-1, with 11 bases lining up with TRBD1. The chain's CDR3 is CASKQGTGGTEAFF. In nucleotides, the CDR3 is TGTGCCAGCAAGCAAGGGACAGGGGGCACTGAAGCTTTCTTT.